This TCR beta chain was observed in a study of shared clonotypes between healthy human individuals. Study-level results: Roughly 5% of naive CD4 clonotypes were common to a handful of donors. Lower generation probabilities were found for non-shared clonotypes than for those shared by all four donors. Rarefaction analysis demonstrated incomplete sorted-subset sequencing notwithstanding large depth.

In regard to this clone: Its antigen is currently unknown.

Repertoires were generated with immunoSEQ multiplex PCR, while TCRdb's copy carries only in-frame clones and drops some. The table shows 950,000 to 1,100,000 clones, with 70% to 80% occurring only once. The germline gives CDR1 KGHSH, CDR2 LQKENI. The CDR3 loop spans 16 amino acids. The V gene end was trimmed by 3 bases and the J gene end by 0 bases; junction bases not matched to a gene: 3. Splitting of CD4+ cells produced CD45RA+ naive and CD45RA-negative memory subsets. The sequenced material came from memory CD4+ T cells from PBMCs. The subset: CD45RA-negative fraction. This TCR derives from a man aged 18-30 years in good health. Some clones in this sample may be carry-over from other donors' samples. The chain recombines TRBV18 with TRBJ1-5, with 9 positions matching TRBD1. The CDR3 DNA reads TGTGCCAGCTCACCGGGGACAGGGACTAGCAATCAGCCCCAGCATTTT. It translates to CASSPGTGTSNQPQHF. The full variable domain, with the rest looked up from reference TRBV18 and TRBJ1-5, is NAGVMQNPRHLVRRRGQEARLRCSPMKGHSHVYWYRQLPEEGLKFMVYLQKENIIDESGMPKERFSAEFPKEGPSILRIQQVVRGDSAAYFCASSPGTGTSNQPQHFGDGTRLSIL.